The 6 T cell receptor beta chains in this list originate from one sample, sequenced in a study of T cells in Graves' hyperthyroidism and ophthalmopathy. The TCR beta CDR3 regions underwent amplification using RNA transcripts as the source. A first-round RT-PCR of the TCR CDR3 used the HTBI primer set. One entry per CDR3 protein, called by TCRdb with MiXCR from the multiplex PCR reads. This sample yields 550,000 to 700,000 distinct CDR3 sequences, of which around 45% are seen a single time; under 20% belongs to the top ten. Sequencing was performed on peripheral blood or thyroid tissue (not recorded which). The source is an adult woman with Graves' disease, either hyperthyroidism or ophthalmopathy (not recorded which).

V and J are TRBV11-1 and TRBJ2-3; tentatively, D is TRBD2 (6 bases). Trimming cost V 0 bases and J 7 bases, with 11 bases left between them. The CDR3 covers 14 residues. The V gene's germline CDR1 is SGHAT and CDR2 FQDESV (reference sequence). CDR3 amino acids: CASSLAGGPNTQYF. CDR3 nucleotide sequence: TGTGCCAGCAGCTTAGCGGGAGGACCGAATACGCAGTATTTT. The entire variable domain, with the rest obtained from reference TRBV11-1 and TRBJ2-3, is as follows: EAEVAQSPRYKITEKSQAVAFWCDPISGHATLYWYRQILGQGPELLVQFQDESVVDDSQLPKDRFSAERLKGVDSTLKIQPAELGDSAMYLCASSLAGGPNTQYFGPGTRLTVL.

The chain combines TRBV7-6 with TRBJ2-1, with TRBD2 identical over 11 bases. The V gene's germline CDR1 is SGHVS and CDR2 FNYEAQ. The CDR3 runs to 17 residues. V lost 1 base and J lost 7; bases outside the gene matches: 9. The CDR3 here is CASSLGRLAGRGNEQFF. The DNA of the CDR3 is TGTGCCAGCAGCTTAGGGAGACTAGCGGGGCGAGGTAATGAGCAGTTCTTC.

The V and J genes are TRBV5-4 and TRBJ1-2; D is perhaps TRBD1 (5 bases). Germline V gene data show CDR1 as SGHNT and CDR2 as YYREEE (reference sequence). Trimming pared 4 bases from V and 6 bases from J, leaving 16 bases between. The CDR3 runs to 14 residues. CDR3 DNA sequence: TGTGCCAGCAGCCCGGGACCGGCACAAGATGGCTACACCTTC. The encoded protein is CASSPGPAQDGYTF. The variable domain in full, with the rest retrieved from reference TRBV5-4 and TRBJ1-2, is ETGVTQSPTHLIKTRGQQVTLRCSSQSGHNTVSWYQQALGQGPQFIFQYYREEENGRGNFPPRFSGLQFPNYSSELNVNALELDDSALYLCASSPGPAQDGYTFGSGTRLTVV.

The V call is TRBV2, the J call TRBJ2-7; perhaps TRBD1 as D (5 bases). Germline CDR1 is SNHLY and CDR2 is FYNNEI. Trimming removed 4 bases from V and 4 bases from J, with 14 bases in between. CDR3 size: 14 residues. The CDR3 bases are TGTGCCAGCAGTGTCAGTCAGGGTTCTTACGAGCAGTACTTC. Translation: CASSVSQGSYEQYF. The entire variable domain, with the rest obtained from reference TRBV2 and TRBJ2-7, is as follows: EPEVTQTPSHQVTQMGQEVILRCVPISNHLYFYWYRQILGQKVEFLVSFYNNEISEKSEIFDDQFSVERPDGSNFTLKIRSTKLEDSAMYFCASSVSQGSYEQYFGPGTRLTVT.

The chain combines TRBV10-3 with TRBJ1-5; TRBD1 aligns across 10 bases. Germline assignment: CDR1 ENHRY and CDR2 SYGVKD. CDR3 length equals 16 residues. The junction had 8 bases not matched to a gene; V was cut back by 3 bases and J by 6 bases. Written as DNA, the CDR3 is TGTGCCATCAGTGATACGGGACAGGGGACCTCTCAGCCCCAGCATTTT. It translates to CAISDTGQGTSQPQHF.

CDR3 nucleotides: TGTGCCAGCACCCTTAGTTTGGCTAGCGTCTACAATGAGCAGTTCTTC. It encodes CASTLSLASVYNEQFF. The chain uses TRBV7-9 and TRBJ2-1, with D maybe TRBD2 (6 bases). Trimming took off 7 bases at V and 3 bases at J, with 19 bases between the two ends. This CDR3 region has 16 residues. Germline V lookup: CDR1 SEHNR, CDR2 FQNEAQ (reference sequence).